The next 20 T cell receptor beta chains were all read from a single sample in a study of T cell responses to AZD1222 COVID-19 vaccine. Using immunoSEQ multiplex PCR, the repertoire was profiled, and TCRdb retains in-frame clones only, with some absent. The table has around 100,000 clones, about 86% seen once. The sample here was peripheral blood, taken on day 0 of AZD1222 vaccination. These receptors all come from an adult in good health.

V gene TRBV5-1 combines with J gene TRBJ1-1; maybe TRBD1 (5 bases). The germline CDR1 and CDR2 sequences are SGHRS and YFSETQ. The V gene lost 0 bases and the J gene lost 5 bases, with 20 bases spanning the gap. The CDR3 runs 17 residues. The CDR3 loop is CASSLAHRGGAGTEAFF. The CDR3 DNA is TGCGCCAGCAGCTTGGCCCATCGGGGAGGGGCTGGGACTGAAGCTTTCTTT.

The gene calls are TRBV5-1 and TRBJ2-7, with 7 bases that match TRBD2. V trimming: 0 bases; J trimming: 6 bases; junction bases outside the gene matches: 6. CDR3 size: 14 residues. The germline V gene encodes CDR1 SGHRS and CDR2 YFSETQ. CDR3: CASSLGLAPGEQYF. The CDR3, as DNA: TGCGCCAGCAGCTTGGGACTAGCCCCTGGCGAGCAGTACTTC. Using reference TRBV5-1 and TRBJ2-7 for the parts outside the CDR3, the full variable domain is KAGVTQTPRYLIKTRGQQVTLSCSPISGHRSVSWYQQTPGQGLQFLFEYFSETQRNKGNFPGRFSGRQFSNSRSEMNVSTLELGDSALYLCASSLGLAPGEQYFGPGTRLTVT.

The chain joins TRBV18 to TRBJ2-1, with a weak D call TRBD2 (5 bases). This CDR3 spans 15 amino acids. The germline V and J ends were trimmed by 4 bases and 9 bases, with 19 bases remaining between them. Germline V gives CDR1 KGHSH, CDR2 LQKENI. The CDR3 region is CASSQLGHQRGEQFF. In DNA, the CDR3 is TGTGCCAGCTCACAACTGGGCCACCAACGGGGTGAGCAGTTCTTC.

The chain couples TRBV9 to TRBJ1-1; 10 bases are shared with TRBD1. The CDR3 has 16 residues. Unmatched junction bases numbered 8, after V lost 0 bases and J lost 6 bases. Germline CDR1 and CDR2: SGDLS and YYNGEE. The CDR3 region is CASSVGQGASFSEAFF. The DNA for the CDR3 is TGTGCCAGCAGCGTAGGACAGGGGGCTAGCTTCTCTGAAGCTTTCTTT.

The genes are TRBV10-2 and TRBJ2-7, with 13 positions matching TRBD2. CDR3 length: 13 residues. J gave up 6 bases and V 10 bases, and 6 bases lay outside the gene matches. CDR1 and CDR2 from the germline V gene are WSHSY and SAAADI. The CDR3 region is CATGLAGVGEQYF. The CDR3 DNA reads TGCGCCACCGGACTAGCGGGAGTAGGCGAGCAGTACTTC.

J is TRBJ1-6 and V is TRBV7-9; D is undetermined. The CDR3 covers 12 residues. Trimming took 3 bases from V and 7 from J, leaving 4 bases between them. CDR1 is SEHNR and CDR2 is FQNEAQ in the germline V gene (reference sequence). The CDR3 spells CASSFENSPLHF. The DNA of the CDR3 is TGTGCCAGCAGCTTTGAGAATTCACCCCTCCACTTT.

The CDR3 here is CASTNPLGGGAFF. As DNA, the CDR3 is TGTGCCAGCACGAATCCATTAGGAGGGGGAGCTTTCTTT. The chain couples TRBV7-9 to TRBJ1-1; tentatively, D is TRBD1 (6 bases). This CDR3 comprises 13 residues. V lost 7 bases, J lost 10 bases, and 19 bases lay in between. Germline V gives CDR1 SEHNR, CDR2 FQNEAQ (reference sequence).

J is TRBJ2-1 and V is TRBV3-1 (or the pseudogene TRBV3-2), with 13 bases fitting TRBD2. This CDR3 region has 16 residues. The germline gives CDR1 LGHDT, CDR2 YNNKEL (reference sequence). J was trimmed by 8 bases and V by 1 base; bases with no gene match: 5. DNA of the CDR3: TGTGCCAGCAGCCAAGCAGGGACTAGCGGGAAGCATGAGCAGTTCTTC. It specifies CASSQAGTSGKHEQFF.

This rearrangement joins TRBV10-1 to TRBJ1-2; no clear D gene. Germline lookup yields CDR1 WNHNN and CDR2 SYGVQD (reference sequence). CDR3 length: 11 amino acids. V was shortened by 3 bases and J by 7 bases, with 6 bases between the two germline ends. CDR3 bases: TGCGCCAGCAGTGATGGTAGTGGCTACACCTTC. The encoded protein is CASSDGSGYTF.

This clone came up once. The V call is TRBV7-8, the J call TRBJ2-3, with 13 bases lining up with TRBD2. Germline CDR1 is SGHVS and CDR2 is FQNEAQ. The ends lost 5 bases at V and 3 bases at J; junction bases unmatched: 5. CDR3 length equals 16 residues. CDR3: CASSHETSGGTDTQYF. CDR3 DNA sequence: TGTGCCAGCAGCCATGAGACTAGCGGGGGGACAGATACGCAGTATTTT.

The V call is TRBV6-5, the J call TRBJ1-6; 8 bases are shared with TRBD1. After removal of 6 bases from V and 10 bases from J, the junction contained 8 bases not matched to a gene. CDR3 length: 14 residues. The germline gives CDR1 MNHEY, CDR2 SVGAGI. Here the CDR3 reads CASRGTGAGSPLHF. Written as DNA, the CDR3 is TGTGCCAGCAGAGGGACAGGAGCGGGATCACCCCTCCACTTT.

V and J are TRBV2 and TRBJ2-1; D unresolved. CDR3 length equals 11 residues. Between the trimmed V and J ends, which lost 8 bases and 14 bases, there was a span of 16 bases. From germline, CDR1 is SNHLY and CDR2 FYNNEI. The CDR3, as DNA: TGTGCCAGCGGGCGGAACACCTGGGAGTTCTTC. Its protein product is CASGRNTWEFF.

V and J are TRBV7-9 and TRBJ1-4, with D uncertain. Germline values: CDR1 SEHNR, CDR2 FQNEAQ (reference sequence). The V and J ends lost 3 bases and 8 bases respectively, with 16 bases between them. The CDR3 totals 15 residues. The chain's CDR3 is CASSFRTDLHEKLFF. CDR3 bases: TGTGCCAGCAGCTTTCGGACGGACCTACACGAAAAACTGTTTTTT.

V gene TRBV6-5 combines with J gene TRBJ1-1; D ambiguous. There are 14 residues in the CDR3. Looked up from germline, CDR1 is MNHEY and CDR2 is SVGAGI. V was pared by 4 bases and J by 1 base, with 10 bases between. The DNA of the CDR3 is TGTGCCAGCAGTTTACGACAAGAGAACACTGAAGCTTTCTTT. Its translation is CASSLRQENTEAFF.

The chain links TRBV7-9 to TRBJ2-3; possibly TRBD1 or TRBD2 for D (5 bases each). Trimming took off 3 bases at V and 2 bases at J, with 12 bases between the two ends. The CDR3 covers 15 residues. CDR1 SEHNR and CDR2 FQNEAQ come from the germline V gene (reference sequence). DNA for the CDR3: TGTGCCAGCAGCTTGGGGACGATGGTCACAGATACGCAGTATTTT. Encoded protein: CASSLGTMVTDTQYF. Filled out from reference TRBV7-9 and TRBJ2-3, the complete variable domain reads DTGVSQNPRHKITKRGQNVTFRCDPISEHNRLYWYRQTLGQGPEFLTYFQNEAQLEKSRLLSDRFSAERPKGSFSTLEIQRTEQGDSAMYLCASSLGTMVTDTQYFGPGTRLTVL.

V is TRBV27 and J is TRBJ2-7, with D perhaps being TRBD1 or TRBD2 (5 bases each). V lost 6 bases, J lost 3 bases, and 18 bases lay in between. From germline, CDR1 is MNHEY and CDR2 SMNVEV (reference sequence). There are 15 residues in the CDR3. CDR3 sequence: CASRVYGGSGYEQYF. The CDR3 DNA reads as TGTGCCAGCAGGGTGTATGGGGGAAGCGGCTACGAGCAGTACTTC.

The chain joins TRBV2 to TRBJ1-6; D possibly corresponds to TRBD1 (5 bases). CDR1 SNHLY and CDR2 FYNNEI come from the germline V gene. CDR3 length: 14 residues. Trimming took 8 bases from V and 6 from J, leaving 14 bases between them. CDR3 coding DNA: TGTGCCAGCGCCCTGGGGCAGATTAATTCACCCCTCCACTTT. Translating it yields CASALGQINSPLHF.

The chain employs TRBV7-6 and TRBJ2-7; the D is unclear. Trimming cost V 6 bases and J 0 bases, with 15 bases left between them. Germline V gene sequence: CDR1 SGHVS, CDR2 FNYEAQ. The CDR3 covers 15 residues. This chain's CDR3 is CASSQSATVSYEQYF. CDR3 sequence (DNA): TGTGCCAGCAGTCAAAGCGCGACGGTCTCCTACGAGCAGTACTTC.

The gene calls are TRBV13 and TRBJ1-3, with a weak D call TRBD1 (5 bases). V dropped 5 bases and J dropped 0 bases, with 8 bases sitting between them. There are 14 residues in the CDR3. Germline-derived CDR1 and CDR2 are PRHDT and FYEKMQ (reference sequence). The DNA of the CDR3 is TGTGCCAGCAGCCAGGGCCTCTCTGGAAACACCATATATTTT. Its protein is CASSQGLSGNTIYF.

V is TRBV12-3 or TRBV12-4 and J is TRBJ2-7, with D possibly matching TRBD2 (5 bases). This CDR3 has 11 amino acids. Trimming removed 3 bases at V and 9 bases at J, with 9 bases between. The CDR3: CASSLRARQYF. CDR3 DNA sequence: TGTGCCAGCAGTTTGCGGGCAAGGCAGTACTTC.